One TCR beta chain is described in this entry. Its specific antigen is unknown. There are no base qualities to consult, and no much larger clone falls within one base. The sample comes from a study of cytomegalovirus exposure and HLA in healthy donors (dated by TCRdb to the late 2010s). General notes on the study: In an earlier analysis of 587 of the donors, 250 to 350 Gb of sequence data and 120 million or so unique TCR beta sequences from roughly 190 million T cells were reported. Roughly 300 gigabases of sequencing data and some 85 million unique TCR sequences were included in an early release covering 550 to 800 HLA-typed donors. Of the 398 genotyped donors, about 84% fell in the genetic ancestry cluster associated with self-reported Caucasian donors. The study aimed to test whether signatures of past pathogen exposure could be identified by cataloging public T cell receptors. The study profiled the T cell repertoires of 666 subjects by immunosequencing and related them to cytomegalovirus serostatus. In addition to the first cohort of around 670 subjects, a separate validation cohort of approximately 120 different subjects was used. High-throughput TCR immunosequencing, statistical association of individual TCRs with disease status, and machine learning were combined to predict cytomegalovirus infection status. A later analysis re-examined previously published TCR beta repertoires from 600 to 700 donors and added high-resolution HLA genotyping to investigate patterns of TCR occurrence. In the later analysis, no new phenotypic data were used to find candidate immune exposures; instead, reliance was placed on TCR beta sequences and their occurrence across donors. An earlier analysis of several hundred of the donors applied high-throughput TCR beta sequencing to assess whether each TCR beta V gene segment acted as functional or pseudogenic. Donor age, sex, ethnicity and CMV serostatus were compiled alongside the repertoire data. Genome-wide SNP genotypes for about 55% of the 666 donors were used in a later genetic analysis, which treated that subset as a discovery cohort. Every repertoire in the discovery cohort had been generated on one and the same sequencing platform. HLA typing included class I and class II loci at four-digit resolution. Typing coverage differed by locus: A, B, C, DRB1 and DQB1 were typed in roughly 620-630 donors, DQA1 in roughly 500, DPA1 in 600 to 610, and DPB1 in around 490. About five DR-DQ haplotypes were treated as single units for association and clustering because of strong linkage in the cohort. Among 300 to 500 genotyped donors of the cohort, an average of roughly 230,000 unique TCR beta nucleotide sequences was sequenced per donor, of which about 19% were non-productive.

Points the paper makes about the study in general: In the study, approximately 160 TCR beta chains were listed as associated with cytomegalovirus. Some IMGT-functional V segments, including TRBV6-2 and TRBV6-3, could not be distinguished by the 87-base-pair reads and were therefore excluded. Specific HLA alleles were associated with around 18,000 TCR beta sequences at a false discovery rate of 0.05 in a later analysis. A further reported finding was that TCR beta sequences accurately predicted the HLA-A and HLA-B alleles for most subjects in the first cohort. Linkage disequilibrium might explain the correlated functional status among segregating V segments, but an unknown experimental factor could not be excluded. Strong co-occurrence of HLA alleles, especially DR and DQ, made assigning TCR associations to individual alleles difficult. A few of the identified cytomegalovirus-associated TCR beta chains were confirmed in vitro to be specific for cytomegalovirus antigens. A cluster of highly shared sequence variants was judged likely to represent a technical artifact of the sequencing pipeline. An earlier analysis of around 540 of the donors showed that most TCR beta V segments appeared in productive rearrangements either about 87% or about 30% of the time, which broadly matched IMGT annotations. While some public TCRs were present in many individuals, most TCR sequences turned up only very rarely across donors. In this cohort, only TCR beta chains were sequenced, and detectable features were limited by the absence of alpha or paired-chain data. In a later genetic analysis, fewer N-insertions in productive TCRs were reported among donors in an Asian-associated ancestry cluster than the approximately 670-donor mean. A later analysis reported that several top co-occurrence clusters appeared linked to parvovirus B19, influenza, CMV and Epstein-Barr virus. HLA typing was unavailable for some donors at each locus, so association tests used only the typed subset. A later analysis found that most CMV-associated TCR beta chains appeared HLA-restricted, with HLA associations seemingly driven largely by CMV exposure. Roughly uniform sequencing depth across donors was assumed in presence/absence analyses, although this assumption may not hold. The only immune exposure information available for the cohort was CMV serostatus. Cytomegalovirus status was reported to be diagnosed by the classifier with high specificity and sensitivity in both the original and validation cohorts. According to the authors, the approach could potentially be generalized to other disease states and immunological phenotypes. Compared with equally common non-associated chains, HLA-associated TCR beta chains in a later analysis were more clonally expanded and had lower generation probabilities. Because counts were too low, fewer than 20 rarely observed V segments, including chromosome 9 orphons, were excluded from the earlier analysis of around 640 of the donors. In a later analysis, the rate of TCR association differed among HLA loci, with DRB1 alleles having the most associated TCRs and HLA-C alleles having the fewest. An association between a missense DCLRE1C variant and V-gene and J-gene trimming of TCR beta chains was found in a later genetic analysis and replicated in an independent cohort.

In total, fewer than 750 healthy bone marrow donors made up the cohort. At the time of sampling, every cohort member was nominally healthy, though immune exposures that went unrecorded were likely present. The donor was CMV seronegative and belonged to the group of several hundred seronegative cohort members. Each donor provided a peripheral blood sample, and peripheral blood mononuclear cells were used for TCR beta sequencing. The Qiagen DNeasy Blood Extraction Kit was used to extract genomic DNA from the blood cell samples. CDR1 and CDR2, per the germline V gene, are SGHVS and FQNEAQ. After removal of 5 bases from V and 3 bases from J, the junction retains 5 bases not matched to a gene. Spanning cysteine to phenylalanine, the CDR3 consists of 15 amino acids. Just CDR3 DNA is preserved here, 45 bases in frame from base 1. To prepare the library, the immunoSEQ multiplex PCR assay was applied. The multiplex PCR relied on a mix of 60 forward primers for TCR Vbeta segments and 13 reverse primers for TCR Jbeta segments. A multiplex PCR assay on genomic DNA amplified the CDR3 region of rearranged TCR beta genes. The amplified TCR beta libraries were sequenced on the Illumina HiSeq System as 87-base-pair reads. The original pipeline was this. A later analysis tallied roughly 76 million unique TCR beta chains across the approximately 670 repertoires, and approximately 12 million of those chains were shared by two or more donors. Raw reads were error-corrected and collapsed into unique sequences with a nearest-neighbor algorithm that merged closely related sequences to remove PCR and sequencing errors. Alignment of CDR3 sequences to IMGT reference sequences was used to assign V, D and J gene segments. For a sequence to be retained, a match of at least six nucleotides to both a V gene segment and a J gene segment was required. Rearrangements were classified as productive when the CDR3 lacked stop codons and remained in frame with V and J, and all other rearrangements were classified as non-productive. Following IMGT convention, CDR3 was defined as the stretch from the second conserved V-encoded cysteine up to the conserved J-encoded phenylalanine. The earlier analysis of approximately 500 of the donors excluded sequences that lacked an unambiguous match to a single V gene segment. In an earlier analysis of around 590 of the donors, a V segment was called functional when productive rearrangements were above 56.7%, and segregating when the standard deviation between donors exceeded 5%. A statistical classification framework was built to diagnose cytomegalovirus status from the catalog of TCR beta chain sequences. In a later analysis, TCR nucleotide sequences were compared against IMGT/GENE-DB human TR gene sequences so that V and J genes could be assigned. In a later analysis, CDR3 sequences and most-parsimonious VDJ recombination scenarios were assigned using the TCRdist pipeline. In a later analysis, each TCR beta chain was defined by its CDR3 amino acid sequence together with its V-gene family, and reads lacking a unique V-gene family were excluded. In a later analysis, 450 to 600 highly shared, low-generation-probability nucleotide sequences were removed to address suspected cross-contamination and a sequencing artifact. In a later analysis, a clonal expansion index was calculated for each public chain from normalized within-repertoire ranks of inferred template counts. Generation probabilities in a later analysis came from a VDJ recombination model fitted to out-of-frame rearrangements, and those results were checked against IGoR. In a later analysis, hypergeometric tests were used to score TCR-TCR, TCR-HLA and TCR-CMV co-occurrence, with a repertoire-size bias correction applied to TCR pairs. In a later analysis, false discovery rates were estimated by permuting HLA or CMV assignments 20 times. A later analysis grouped co-occurring TCRs with DBSCAN, adding TCRdist sequence similarity when clustering within HLA-allele-positive subsets. Co-occurrence clustering excluded repertoires with fewer than 30,000 or more than 120,000 public chains, plus five with anomalous nucleotide sharing. TCRdb re-hosts the immuneACCESS table, in-frame sequences only. Its copies lack some clones; in the studies checked, an unresolved V gene accounts for under half of them, and the cause for the rest is not known. That table furnishes V, J and clone size, whereas the DNA furnished D and trimming. The sample table shows some 150,000 clones, and roughly 76% are seen once. The top ten hold under 2% of the sample.

The sample consisted of PBMCs. The rearranged chain carries TRBV7-8 and TRBJ1-3, with 9 bases matching TRBD1. The receptor's source is a female donor in good health and CMV-seronegative. The nucleotide sequence is TGTGCCAGCAGCATACAGGGGGCAGATGGAAACACCATATATTTT. It translates to CASSIQGADGNTIYF.